Listed below are T cell receptor beta chains from one sample, sequenced in a study of blood T cell repertoires in COVID-19. TCRdb's table, derived via immunoSEQ multiplex PCR, lists solely in-frame clones and lacks some. The sample carries 240,000 or so clones, roughly 79% recorded once. Sequenced material: peripheral blood. The receptors derive from a woman aged 80 or over with COVID-19, enrolled during active disease. CDR3s include the opening cysteine and the closing phenylalanine or tryptophan. Each record gives: J gene, CDR3 length, D gene, V gene, clone size, CDR3 DNA, CDR3 protein. A D gene is named only where the DNA matches it firmly. Clone size is stated in some rows and not others, as once, few, many or a class when expanded.

J: TRBJ2-7
length: 13
D: .
V: TRBV10-3
size: once
DNA: TGTGCCATCAGTAACGGGTTATCCTACGAGCAGTACTTC
CDR3: CAISNGLSYEQYF

J: TRBJ2-7
length: 16
D: TRBD2
V: TRBV7-9
size: many
DNA: TGTGCCAGCAGCCCATCGACAGCGGGACCGTCCTACGAGCAGTACTTC
CDR3: CASSPSTAGPSYEQYF

J: TRBJ1-4
length: 14
D: .
V: TRBV27
size: .
DNA: TGTGCCAGCAGTCCCCGCCGGGAAACCGAAAAACTGTTTTTT
CDR3: CASSPRRETEKLFF

J: TRBJ1-2
length: 14
D: .
V: TRBV5-4
size: .
DNA: TGTGCCAGCAGCTTATCGGGGTCGACCTATGGCTACACCTTC
CDR3: CASSLSGSTYGYTF

J: TRBJ2-3
length: 15
D: TRBD1
V: TRBV9
size: once
DNA: TGTGCCAGCAGCCCCCGTCAGGGGGATTTAGATACGCAGTATTTT
CDR3: CASSPRQGDLDTQYF

J: TRBJ1-6
length: 13
D: .
V: TRBV10-3
size: .
DNA: TGTGCCATCAGGGACACGACTAATTCACCCCTCCACTTT
CDR3: CAIRDTTNSPLHF

J: TRBJ1-2
length: 15
D: TRBD1
V: TRBV5-6
size: .
DNA: TGTGCCAGCAGCTTGGAGGCAGGGGGCGGCTATGGCTACACCTTC
CDR3: CASSLEAGGGYGYTF

J: TRBJ2-1
length: 16
D: TRBD2
V: TRBV3-1/TRBV3-2
size: once
DNA: TGTGCCAGCAGCCTAGGGGGGACTAGCGGGCTCAATGAGCAGTTCTTC
CDR3: CASSLGGTSGLNEQFF

J: TRBJ2-1
length: 14
D: TRBD1
V: TRBV5-4
size: .
DNA: TGTGCCAGCCAGGGGACAGTATCTTACAATGAGCAGTTCTTC
CDR3: CASQGTVSYNEQFF

J: TRBJ2-6
length: 15
D: TRBD1
V: TRBV5-6
size: .
DNA: TGTGCCAGCAGCTTCAGGGGGCCTGGGGCCAACGTCCTGACTTTC
CDR3: CASSFRGPGANVLTF

J: TRBJ2-1
length: 15
D: .
V: TRBV18
size: .
DNA: TGTGCCAGCTCACCGGGACTGGGTCCCTACAATGAGCAGTTCTTC
CDR3: CASSPGLGPYNEQFF

J: TRBJ2-5
length: 15
D: TRBD2
V: TRBV7-2
size: .
DNA: TGTGCCAGCAGCTCGGAGGGGCGGGAGACGGAGACCCAGTACTTC
CDR3: CASSSEGRETETQYF

J: TRBJ1-2
length: 14
D: .
V: TRBV19
size: .
DNA: TGTGCCAGTAGTCCGAACGACAGGCGTCATGGCTACACCTTC
CDR3: CASSPNDRRHGYTF

J: TRBJ1-6
length: 13
D: .
V: TRBV30
size: once
DNA: TGTGCCTGGAGTAGGACTAAGAATTCACCCCTCCACTTT
CDR3: CAWSRTKNSPLHF

J: TRBJ2-7
length: 15
D: TRBD2
V: TRBV6-1
size: .
DNA: TGTGCCAGCAGTGATCGGACTAGCGGGAGGGACGAGCAGTACTTC
CDR3: CASSDRTSGRDEQYF

J: TRBJ1-3
length: 15
D: TRBD1
V: TRBV5-1
size: .
DNA: TGCGCCAGCAGCTTGGAAGGACAGGGGGTAAACACCATATATTTT
CDR3: CASSLEGQGVNTIYF